This T cell receptor (beta chain) was captured in a study of blood T cells in healthy people across ages. Study-level results: Both naive CD4+ cell counts and diversity were greater in long-lived donors than in aged donors.

Each donor had approximately 10 milliliters of peripheral blood drawn. This clonotype was seen more than once but under ten times. No antigen is known for it. Trimming took off 3 bases at V and 5 bases at J, with 11 bases between the two ends. This CDR3 contains 14 residues. The use of a sample-barcoded 5' primer and a J-beta primer mix characterized a second PCR of about 7 to 12 cycles. A single record per CDR3 protein comes from TCRdb applying MiXCR to the 5' RACE reads. The table includes under 700,000 distinct CDR3 sequences, approximately 25% detected once. The same data also went into a second study, on T cells of mothers and their children. According to that study: Every mother produced more than 9.5 million TCR beta CDR3 reads, whereas every child provided several million.

The sequencing input was blood. The chain uses TRBV12-3 or TRBV12-4 and TRBJ2-1; possible D gene TRBD1, 6 bases. The clonotype originates from a boy aged 10-17 years in good health. CDR3 loop: CASSFTGLNNEQFF. In DNA form, the CDR3 reads TGTGCCAGCAGTTTTACAGGGTTAAACAATGAGCAGTTCTTC.